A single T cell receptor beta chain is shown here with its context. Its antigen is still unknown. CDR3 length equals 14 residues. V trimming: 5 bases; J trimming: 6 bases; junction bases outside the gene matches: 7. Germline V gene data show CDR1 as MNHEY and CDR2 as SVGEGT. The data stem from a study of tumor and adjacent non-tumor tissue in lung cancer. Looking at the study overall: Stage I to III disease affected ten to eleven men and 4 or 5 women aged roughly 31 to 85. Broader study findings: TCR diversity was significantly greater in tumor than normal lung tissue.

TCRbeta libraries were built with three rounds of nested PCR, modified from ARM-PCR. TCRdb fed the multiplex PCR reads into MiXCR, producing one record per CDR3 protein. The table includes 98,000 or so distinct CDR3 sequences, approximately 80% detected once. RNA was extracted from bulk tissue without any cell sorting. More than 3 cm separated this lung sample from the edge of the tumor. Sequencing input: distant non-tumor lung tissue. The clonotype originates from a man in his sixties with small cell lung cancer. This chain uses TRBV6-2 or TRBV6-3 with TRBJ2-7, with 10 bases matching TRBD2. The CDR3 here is CASSQLAGNCEQYF. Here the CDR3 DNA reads TGTGCCAGCAGTCAACTAGCGGGAAACTGCGAGCAGTACTTC.